This T cell receptor (beta chain) was sequenced during a study of response to subunit inactivated influenza vaccine. As regards this clonotype: Its antigen is undetermined.

A single record per CDR3 protein comes from TCRdb applying MiXCR to the RT-PCR reads. Seen here are about 540,000 distinct CDR3 sequences, approximately 15% observed once, and the top ten hold around 10%. Study-wide points: After each seasonal influenza vaccination, few new T cells are recruited, the authors suggested.

Germline V gene data show CDR1 as DFQATT and CDR2 as SNEGSKA (reference sequence). This CDR3 region has 14 residues. The germline V and J ends were trimmed by 2 bases and 6 bases, with 17 bases remaining between them. Here the sequenced sample was PBMCs from blood, taken 11 to 12 days after vaccination. The chain has TRBV20-1 and TRBJ2-7; the D gene is possibly TRBD2 (7 bases). This clonotype was obtained from a man between 50 and 59 years old who received an inactivated influenza vaccine. CDR3 sequence: CSARWGGASREQYF. The CDR3 DNA reads TGCAGTGCTAGATGGGGGGGCGCCTCCCGCGAGCAGTACTTC.